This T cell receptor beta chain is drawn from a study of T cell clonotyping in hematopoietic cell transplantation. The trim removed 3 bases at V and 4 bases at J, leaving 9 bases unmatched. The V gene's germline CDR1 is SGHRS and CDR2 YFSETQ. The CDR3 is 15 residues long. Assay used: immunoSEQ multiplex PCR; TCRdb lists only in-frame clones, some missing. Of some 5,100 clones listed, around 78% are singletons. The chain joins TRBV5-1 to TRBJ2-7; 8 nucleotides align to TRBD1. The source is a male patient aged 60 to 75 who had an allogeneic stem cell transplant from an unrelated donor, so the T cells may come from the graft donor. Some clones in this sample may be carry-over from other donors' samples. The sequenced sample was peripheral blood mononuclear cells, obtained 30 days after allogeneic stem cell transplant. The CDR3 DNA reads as TGCGCCAGCAGCTGGACGGCAGGGGGCGTGTACGAGCAGTACTTC. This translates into CASSWTAGGVYEQYF.